This T cell receptor (beta chain) is from a study of blood T cells in healthy people across ages. The second PCR ran about 7 to 12 cycles with a sample-barcoded 5' primer and J-beta primers. TCRdb reprocessed the 5' RACE reads with MiXCR, giving one entry per CDR3 protein. The sample contains roughly 830,000 distinct CDR3 sequences, less than 80% of which appear only once. Each donor had approximately 10 milliliters of peripheral blood drawn. The CDR3 runs to 17 residues. V was pared by 3 bases and J by 0 bases, with 15 bases between. The V gene's germline CDR1 is MDHEN and CDR2 SYDVKM. Study results and caveats: Higher diversity, along with more naive CD4+ cells, distinguished long-lived donors from aged donors.

About this clonotype: Antigen unknown.

Sample: blood. The chain recombines TRBV28 with TRBJ1-3, with D possibly TRBD1 on 6 matching bases. This receptor was identified in a man younger than 45 in good health. As DNA, the CDR3 is TGTGCCAGCAGTTTCCCCCCAGGGGACAACTCTGGAAACACCATATATTTT. Its protein is CASSFPPGDNSGNTIYF.